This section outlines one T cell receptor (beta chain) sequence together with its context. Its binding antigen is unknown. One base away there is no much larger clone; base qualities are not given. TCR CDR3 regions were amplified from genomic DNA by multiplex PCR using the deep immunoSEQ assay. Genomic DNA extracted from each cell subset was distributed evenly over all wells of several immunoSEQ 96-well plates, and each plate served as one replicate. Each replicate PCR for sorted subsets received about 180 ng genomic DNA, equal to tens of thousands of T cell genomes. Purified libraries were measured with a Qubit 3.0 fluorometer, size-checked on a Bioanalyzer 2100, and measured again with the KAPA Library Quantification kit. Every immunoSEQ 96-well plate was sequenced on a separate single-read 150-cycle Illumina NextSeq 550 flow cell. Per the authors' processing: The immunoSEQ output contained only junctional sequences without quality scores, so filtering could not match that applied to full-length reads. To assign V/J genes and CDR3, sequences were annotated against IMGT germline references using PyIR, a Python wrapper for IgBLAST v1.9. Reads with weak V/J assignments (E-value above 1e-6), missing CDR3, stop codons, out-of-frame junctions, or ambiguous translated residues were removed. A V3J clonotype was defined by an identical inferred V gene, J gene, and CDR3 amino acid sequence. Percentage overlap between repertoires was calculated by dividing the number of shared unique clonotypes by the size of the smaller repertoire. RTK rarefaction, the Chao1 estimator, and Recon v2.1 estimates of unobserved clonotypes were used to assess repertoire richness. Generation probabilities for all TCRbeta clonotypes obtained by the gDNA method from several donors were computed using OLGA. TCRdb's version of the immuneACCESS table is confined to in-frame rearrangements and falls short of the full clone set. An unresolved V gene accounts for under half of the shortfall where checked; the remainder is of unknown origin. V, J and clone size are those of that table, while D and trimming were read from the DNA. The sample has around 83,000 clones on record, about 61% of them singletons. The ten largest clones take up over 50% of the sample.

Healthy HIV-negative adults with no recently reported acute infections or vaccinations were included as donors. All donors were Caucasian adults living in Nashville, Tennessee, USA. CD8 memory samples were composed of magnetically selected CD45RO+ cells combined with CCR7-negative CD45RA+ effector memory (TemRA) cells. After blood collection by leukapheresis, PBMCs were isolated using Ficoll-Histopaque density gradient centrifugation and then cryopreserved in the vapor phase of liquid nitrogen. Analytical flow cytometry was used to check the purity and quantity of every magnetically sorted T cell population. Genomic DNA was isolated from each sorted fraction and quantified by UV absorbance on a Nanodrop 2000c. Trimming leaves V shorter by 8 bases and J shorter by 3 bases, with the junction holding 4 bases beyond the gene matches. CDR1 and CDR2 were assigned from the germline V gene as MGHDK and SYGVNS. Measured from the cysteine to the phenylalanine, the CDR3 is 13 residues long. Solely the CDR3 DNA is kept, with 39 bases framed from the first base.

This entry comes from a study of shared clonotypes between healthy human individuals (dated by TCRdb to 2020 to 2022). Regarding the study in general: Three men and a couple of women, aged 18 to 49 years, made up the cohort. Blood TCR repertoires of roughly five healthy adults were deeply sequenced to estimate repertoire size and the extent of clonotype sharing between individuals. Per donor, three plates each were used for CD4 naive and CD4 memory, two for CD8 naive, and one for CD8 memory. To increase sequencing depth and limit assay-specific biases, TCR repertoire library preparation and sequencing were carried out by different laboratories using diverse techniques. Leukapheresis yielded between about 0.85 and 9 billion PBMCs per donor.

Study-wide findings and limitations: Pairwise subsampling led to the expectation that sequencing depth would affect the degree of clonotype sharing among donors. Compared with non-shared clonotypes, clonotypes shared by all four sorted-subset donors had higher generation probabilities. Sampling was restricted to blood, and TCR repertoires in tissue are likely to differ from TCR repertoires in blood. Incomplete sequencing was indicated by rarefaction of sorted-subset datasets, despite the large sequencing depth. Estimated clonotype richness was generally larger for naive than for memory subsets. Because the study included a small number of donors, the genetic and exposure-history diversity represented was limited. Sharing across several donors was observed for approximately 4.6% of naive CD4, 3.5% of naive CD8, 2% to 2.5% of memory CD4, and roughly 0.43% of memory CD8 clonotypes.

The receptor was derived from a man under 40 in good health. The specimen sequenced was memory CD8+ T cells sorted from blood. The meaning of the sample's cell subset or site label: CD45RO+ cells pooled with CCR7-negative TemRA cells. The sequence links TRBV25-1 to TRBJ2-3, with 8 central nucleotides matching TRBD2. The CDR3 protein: CASESGSTDTQYF. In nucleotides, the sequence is TGTGCCAGCGAAAGCGGGAGTACAGATACGCAGTATTTT.